What follows are 3 T cell receptor beta chains derived from one specimen sequenced in a study of STAT5B mutations in CD4+ large granular lymphocyte leukemia (dated 2022 in TCRdb). The library was made by the immunoSEQ multiplex PCR assay. TCRdb limited this immuneACCESS table to in-frame rearrangements with V and J called. A share of clones is missing; checked studies link under half to unresolved V genes, and the rest is unexplained. The table for this sample lists 30,000 to 35,000 clones; 76% of them were counted only once. The top ten clones comprise less than 9% of the sample. The source material was CD4+ T cells from blood buffy coats. These receptors all come from a human donor in good health.

The CDR3 sequence is CASSRGETQYF. In DNA, the CDR3 is TGTGCCAGCAGCAGAGGGGAGACCCAGTACTTC. This chain connects TRBV7-2 to TRBJ2-5; perhaps TRBD2 as D (5 bases). The length of the CDR3 is 11 residues. Deletions cut 5 bases from V and 5 bases from J, with 6 bases between. Looked up from germline, CDR1 is SGHTA and CDR2 is FQGNSA.

The CDR3 is CASSLGWGGSTEAFF. The CDR3 coding sequence is TGTGCCAGCAGCCTCGGTTGGGGTGGGAGCACTGAAGCTTTCTTT. The chain joins TRBV21-1 to TRBJ1-1. TRBV21-1 is described as a pseudogene. The CDR3 contains 15 residues.

The chain employs TRBV7-8 and TRBJ1-2, with a weak D call TRBD1 (5 bases). The CDR3 runs 13 residues. Germline values: CDR1 SGHVS, CDR2 FQNEAQ. V lost 5 bases and J 8 bases, leaving 15 bases between the germline ends. The CDR3 coding sequence is TGTGCCAGCAGCCAGCCCCGGGGGGACGGCTACACCTTC. As protein: CASSQPRGDGYTF.